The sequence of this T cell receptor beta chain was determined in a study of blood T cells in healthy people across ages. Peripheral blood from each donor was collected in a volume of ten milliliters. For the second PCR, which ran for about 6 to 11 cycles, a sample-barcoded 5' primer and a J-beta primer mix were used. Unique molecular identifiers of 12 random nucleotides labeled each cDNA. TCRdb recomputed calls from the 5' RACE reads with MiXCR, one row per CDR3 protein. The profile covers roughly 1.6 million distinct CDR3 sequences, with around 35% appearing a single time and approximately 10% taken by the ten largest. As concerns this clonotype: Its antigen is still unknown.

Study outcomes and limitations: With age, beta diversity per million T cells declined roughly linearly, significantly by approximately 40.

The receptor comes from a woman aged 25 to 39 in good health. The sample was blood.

As DNA, the CDR3 is TGTGCCAGCAGTGAAGCACGGGAGGGGGGCCTCTCCTACGAGCAGTACTTC. Translated, it gives CASSEAREGGLSYEQYF. This chain joins TRBV2 and TRBJ2-7; 8 bases match TRBD2. The germline V gene encodes CDR1 SNHLY and CDR2 FYNNEI. This CDR3 is built from 17 residues. After removal of 0 bases from V and 0 bases from J, the junction contained 7 bases not matched to a gene.